The next 17 T cell receptor beta chains were all read from a single sample in a study of blood T cell repertoires in COVID-19 (TCRdb year 2020). The library relied on the immunoSEQ multiplex PCR assay. Entries here come from immuneACCESS through TCRdb and include only in-frame sequences with V and J called. Some clones fail to appear in such tables; in the studies checked, an unresolved V gene covers under half of the shortfall, and the cause of the remainder is unknown. The sample yields 70,000 or so clones; around 89% were counted once. The top ten clones comprise about 0.56% of the sample. Specimen: peripheral blood. These receptor sequences come from a man aged 55-75 years with acute or convalescent COVID-19.

The gene calls are TRBV24-1 and TRBJ2-7; 9 bases are a match to TRBD1. The CDR3 covers 15 residues. Germline CDR1 and CDR2: KGHDR and SFDVKD. V lost 3 bases, J lost 3 bases, and 5 bases stayed unmatched. CDR3 sequence: CATSDPTGGNYEQYF. The CDR3 region has the DNA TGTGCCACCAGTGATCCGACAGGGGGGAACTACGAGCAGTACTTC.

CDR3 amino acids: CASSWGQGSTEAFF. CDR3 DNA sequence: TGCGCCAGCAGCTGGGGACAGGGTTCGACTGAAGCTTTCTTT. The chain couples TRBV5-1 to TRBJ1-1, with 9 bases aligning to TRBD1. The CDR3 is 14 residues long. Germline CDR1 reads SGHRS; CDR2 reads YFSETQ. Germline trimming cut 3 bases from V and 5 bases from J; bases unmatched to any gene: 5.

The chain uses TRBV7-2 and TRBJ2-1; 10 bases agree with TRBD2. The germline CDR1 and CDR2 sequences are SGHTA and FQGNSA. The CDR3 runs 16 residues. Losses at the gene ends were 5 bases for V and 3 bases for J; bases not matched to a gene: 7. In DNA, the CDR3 is TGTGCCAGCAGCCTGTTAGCGGGGGGATACTACAATGAGCAGTTCTTC. It encodes CASSLLAGGYYNEQFF.

The V call is TRBV3-1 (or the pseudogene TRBV3-2), the J call TRBJ1-1, with 7 bases lining up with TRBD1. Germline V CDR1 and CDR2: LGHDT, YNNKEL (reference sequence). Unmatched junction bases numbered 2, after V lost 3 bases and J lost 1 base. The CDR3 contains 14 residues. The CDR3, as DNA: TGTGCCAGCAGCCAGGGGACAGCGAACACTGAAGCTTTCTTT. Residues: CASSQGTANTEAFF.

CDR3 in amino acids: CASSLALEGYEQYF. CDR3 DNA: TGCGCCAGCAGCTTGGCTTTGGAGGGCTACGAGCAGTACTTC. The genes are TRBV5-1 and TRBJ2-7, with TRBD2 as a possible D gene (6 bases). Germline CDR1 is SGHRS and CDR2 is YFSETQ. V lost 0 bases and J 3 bases, leaving 10 bases between the germline ends. The CDR3 loop spans 14 amino acids.

The chain joins TRBV5-5 to TRBJ1-1; 11 bases align to TRBD1. V dropped 4 bases and J dropped 6; count of bases not matched to a gene: 8. The germline V gene encodes CDR1 SGHKS and CDR2 YYEKEE (reference sequence). This CDR3 region has 15 residues. In DNA, the CDR3 is TGTGCCAGCAGCGGCCGGGACAGGGGGTTCCCTGAAGCTTTCTTT. Protein: CASSGRDRGFPEAFF.

This chain links TRBV5-1 with TRBJ2-1, with D perhaps matching TRBD2 (5 bases). The CDR3 covers 15 residues. The V end was cut by 6 bases, the J end by 1 base, with 14 bases between. CDR1 is SGHRS and CDR2 is YFSETQ in the germline V gene. The CDR3 is CASTPRTRSYNEQFF. The CDR3 DNA follows: TGCGCCAGCACCCCTCGGACTCGGTCCTACAATGAGCAGTTCTTC. The variable domain in full, with the rest retrieved from reference TRBV5-1 and TRBJ2-1, is KAGVTQTPRYLIKTRGQQVTLSCSPISGHRSVSWYQQTPGQGLQFLFEYFSETQRNKGNFPGRFSGRQFSNSRSEMNVSTLELGDSALYLCASTPRTRSYNEQFFGPGTRLTVL.

The chain is built from TRBV18 and TRBJ1-1, with D possibly being TRBD1 (6 bases). The V end was cut by 0 bases, the J end by 11 bases, with 16 bases between. Germline CDR1 reads KGHSH; CDR2 reads LQKENI. The CDR3 is made up of 14 amino acids. The DNA for the CDR3 is TGTGCCAGCTCACCACCGAATCAGGGGAGGGAGGCTTTCTTT. Protein: CASSPPNQGREAFF. The full variable domain, its missing parts supplied by reference TRBV18 and TRBJ1-1, is NAGVMQNPRHLVRRRGQEARLRCSPMKGHSHVYWYRQLPEEGLKFMVYLQKENIIDESGMPKERFSAEFPKEGPSILRIQQVVRGDSAAYFCASSPPNQGREAFFGQGTRLTVV.

The chain uses TRBV30 and TRBJ2-2, with TRBD1 matching 12 bases. Per germline, CDR1 GTSNPN and CDR2 SVGIG (reference sequence). The CDR3 spans 13 residues. After removal of 5 bases from V and 6 bases from J, the junction contained 1 base not matched to a gene. CDR3 sequence reads: CAWGTGGSGELFF. The CDR3 nucleotides read TGTGCCTGGGGGACAGGGGGCTCCGGGGAGCTGTTTTTT.

V and J are TRBV28 and TRBJ2-7; perhaps TRBD2 as D (6 bases). Germline CDR1 is MDHEN and CDR2 is SYDVKM. The CDR3 sequence is 13 residues long. V lost 3 bases and J 5 bases, leaving 11 bases between the germline ends. CDR3 protein: CASSFGGNHEQYF. DNA for the CDR3: TGTGCCAGCAGTTTCGGAGGGAATCACGAGCAGTACTTC.

Concerning this clone itself: One end of the junction is discordant with germline, which a read error may explain. The genes are TRBV28 and TRBJ2-2; TRBD2 matches 13 bases. CDR1 and CDR2 from the germline V gene are MDHEN and SYDVKM. CDR3 size: 19 residues. The CDR3 here is CASSSDRLAGGTNTGELFF. The DNA for the CDR3 is TGCGCCAGCAGTTCCGATAGACTAGCGGGGGGTACGAACACCGGGGAGCTGTTTTTT.

The genes are TRBV18 and TRBJ1-3; TRBD1 matches at 7 bases. Trimming cost V 3 bases and J 7 bases; bases outside gene matches: 9. The CDR3 consists of 15 residues. The V gene's germline CDR1 is KGHSH and CDR2 LQKENI. CDR3 nucleotides: TGTGCCAGCTCACCGAACAGGGGAACGTGGAACACCATATATTTT. This translates into CASSPNRGTWNTIYF.

This sequence joins TRBV18 and TRBJ1-5; maybe TRBD1 (5 bases). V was shortened by 2 bases and J by 2 bases, with 10 bases between the two germline ends. The germline V gene has CDR1 KGHSH and CDR2 LQKENI. The CDR3 is 15 amino acids. The CDR3 sequence is CASSPGRVGNQPQHF. Written as DNA, the CDR3 is TGTGCCAGCTCACCAGGCAGGGTGGGCAATCAGCCCCAGCATTTT.

This chain joins TRBV7-9 and TRBJ2-1, with D hard to call. The CDR3 sequence is 12 residues long. The germline gives CDR1 SEHNR, CDR2 FQNEAQ (reference sequence). V lost 2 bases, J lost 9 bases, and 8 bases lay in between. The CDR3 reads CASSLSLVEQFF. CDR3 in DNA: TGTGCCAGCAGCTTAAGCCTCGTTGAGCAGTTCTTC.

The chain has TRBV5-1 and TRBJ2-1; 15 bases align to TRBD2. J lost 8 bases, V lost 4 bases, and 7 bases had no gene match. The CDR3 sequence is 16 residues long. Germline V gives CDR1 SGHRS, CDR2 YFSETQ. Here the CDR3 reads CASSDGLAGGIDEQFF. In DNA, the CDR3 is TGCGCCAGCAGCGACGGACTAGCGGGAGGGATAGATGAGCAGTTCTTC.

This clone was picked up one time. The chain is built from TRBV29-1 and TRBJ2-5; D possibly corresponds to TRBD1 (6 bases). Germline V gives CDR1 SQVTM, CDR2 ANQGSEA. The CDR3 is 13 amino acids. With 7 bases removed from V and 2 bases from J, the gap between germline ends came to 14 bases. CDR3 in DNA: TGCAGCGGAATGAGGGGGATTCAAGAGACCCAGTACTTC. It translates to CSGMRGIQETQYF.

The chain employs TRBV5-4 and TRBJ2-1, with 12 bases lining up with TRBD1. The CDR3 loop spans 16 amino acids. V dropped 4 bases and J dropped 6; count of bases not matched to a gene: 8. In germline, CDR1 is SGHNT, CDR2 YYREEE (reference sequence). The CDR3 loop reads CASSNGGTGGFNEQFF. The CDR3 DNA follows: TGTGCCAGCAGCAATGGAGGGACAGGGGGCTTCAATGAGCAGTTCTTC.